Below are 4 T cell receptor beta chains sequenced from a single sample in a study of T-cell reconstitution after alpha-beta-depleted transplantation in children listed by TCRdb under 2016. Libraries were prepared through PCR. For sequencing, an Illumina HiSeq 2500 was employed. To normalize quantification of the TCRbeta repertoire, the TCR libraries were built with molecular barcoding that relied on unique molecular identifiers. The raw public data were reprocessed by TCRdb itself: fastp quality trimming at Q25, MiXCR clonotype calling, in-frame beta chains only. Every entry covers one CDR3 protein and lists the most common genes and DNA from its rows. This sample lists about 980,000 distinct CDR3 sequences; roughly 29% were detected once. The top ten clones comprise about 28% of the sample. Reading the label with the study, this specimen's treatment or condition is: allogeneic hematopoietic cell transplantation with graft depleted of TCRalphabeta T cells and CD19 B cells.

Sample: PBMCs, mostly from graft donor cells, taken 360 days after TCRalphabeta/CD19-depleted stem cell transplant. All receptors derive from a boy younger than two who had a stem cell transplant for SCID, so the T cells may come from the graft donor.

This clonotype was detected ten times or more. The CDR3 region has the DNA TGTGCCAGCAGGGAGAGGGTGGGGACTAGCAATCAGCCCCAGCATTTT. This codes for CASRERVGTSNQPQHF. The chain has TRBV7-8 and TRBJ1-5; D perhaps matches TRBD1 (5 bases). Germline CDR1 SGHVS, CDR2 FQNEAQ. Deletions cut 6 bases from V and 0 bases from J, with 15 bases between. This CDR3 is built from 16 residues.

There are a few counts of this clonotype. V gene TRBV5-5 combines with J gene TRBJ2-3, with D possibly TRBD1 on 5 matching bases. Trimming removed 6 bases at V and 1 base at J, with 12 bases between. This CDR3 region has 14 residues. Per germline, CDR1 SGHKS and CDR2 YYEKEE (reference sequence). CDR3 coding DNA: TGTGCCAGCACCTCCACAGGTGGCACAGATACGCAGTATTTT. It is translated as CASTSTGGTDTQYF.

The chain has TRBV20-1 and TRBJ2-5; tentatively, D is TRBD1 (5 bases). CDR1 is DFQATT and CDR2 is SNEGSKA in the germline V gene (reference sequence). The V end lost 3 bases, the J end lost 3 bases, and 11 bases lay between the germline ends. The CDR3 covers 13 residues. The chain's CDR3 is CSASLDIEETQYF. Here the CDR3 DNA reads TGCAGTGCTAGTCTGGACATTGAAGAGACCCAGTACTTC.

The genes are TRBV6-6 and TRBJ2-5; D is perhaps TRBD2 (5 bases). This CDR3 is 12 amino acids long. Germline CDR1 and CDR2: MNHNY and SVGAGI (reference sequence). Trimming stripped 6 bases from V and 5 bases from J, with 10 bases between. Written as DNA, the CDR3 is TGTGCCAGCAGGGGTCGCGGGGAGACCCAGTACTTC. Translating it yields CASRGRGETQYF.